The 25 T cell receptor beta chains listed next were all sequenced from one sample in a study of T cells in localized non-small cell lung cancer. Some clones are missing from TCRdb's copy, which holds only in-frame ones; the method was immunoSEQ multiplex PCR. The data contain under 8,000 clones, 80% to 95% of them singletons. The source was peripheral blood, collected before any cancer treatment. The receptors were sampled from a woman between 35 and 75 years old with stage I lung adenocarcinoma.

This clone was recorded only once. V and J are TRBV5-5 and TRBJ1-2; D might be TRBD1 (6 bases). The CDR3 extends over 13 amino acids. Trimming removed 2 bases at V and 7 bases at J, with 12 bases between. The germline gives CDR1 SGHKS, CDR2 YYEKEE (reference sequence). CDR3 bases: TGTGCCAGCAGCTTTGAGGGGGAAGGTGGCTACACCTTC. This translates into CASSFEGEGGYTF.

The chain couples TRBV4-2 to TRBJ1-4; D remains unclear. CDR1 and CDR2 from the germline V gene are LGHNA and YNFKEQ. V was cut by 2 bases and J by 1 base, with 8 bases left in between. CDR3 size: 15 residues. This CDR3 is CASSQPQRTNEKLFF. The CDR3 region has the DNA TGTGCCAGCAGCCAACCTCAGAGAACTAATGAAAAACTGTTTTTT.

The V gene is TRBV6-6, the J gene TRBJ2-3; 7 bases line up with TRBD1. Germline CDR1 MNHNY, CDR2 SVGAGI (reference sequence). Losses at the gene ends were 7 bases for V and 2 bases for J; bases not matched to a gene: 9. This CDR3 has 15 residues. The CDR3 is CASTLDRVATDTQYF. The CDR3 coding sequence is TGTGCCAGCACTCTAGACAGGGTGGCCACAGATACGCAGTATTTT.

The rearrangement joins TRBV5-1 to TRBJ1-4; tentatively, D is TRBD1 (5 bases). The CDR3 runs to 13 residues. V lost 7 bases and J lost 8, with 15 bases in between. CDR1 is SGHRS and CDR2 is YFSETQ in the germline V gene. The CDR3 here is CASARGDREKLFF. For the CDR3, the DNA is TGCGCCAGCGCTCGGGGGGATCGGGAAAAACTGTTTTTT.

The rearrangement links TRBV5-1 to TRBJ2-3, with 7 bases aligning to TRBD2. Germline V gene data show CDR1 as SGHRS and CDR2 as YFSETQ. The CDR3 has 20 residues. With 3 bases clipped from V and 0 bases from J, the junction kept 19 bases outside the gene matches. The CDR3 DNA reads as TGCGCCAGCAGCTATCGGCGATACCTTCACGGGAGGATGAGCACAGATACGCAGTATTTT. Translation: CASSYRRYLHGRMSTDTQYF.

V is TRBV5-4 and J is TRBJ2-7; TRBD2 agrees at 9 bases. The CDR3 is 14 residues long. The trim removed 3 bases at V and 2 bases at J, leaving 3 bases unmatched. Germline assignment: CDR1 SGHNT and CDR2 YYREEE (reference sequence). As DNA, the CDR3 is TGTGCCAGCAGCTGGGGCGGGGGGGCCTACGAGCAGTACTTC. It encodes CASSWGGGAYEQYF.

The chain has TRBV19 and TRBJ1-6; TRBD1 aligns across 7 bases. The germline V gene has CDR1 LNHDA and CDR2 SQIVND (reference sequence). The V and J ends lost 7 bases and 3 bases, in that order; junction bases with no gene match: 3. The CDR3 covers 14 residues. CDR3 residues: CASKGGLYNSPLHF. The CDR3 DNA follows: TGTGCCAGTAAAGGGGGCCTCTATAATTCACCCCTCCACTTT.

This sequence joins TRBV9 and TRBJ1-2; tentative D call: TRBD1 (5 bases). Looked up from germline, CDR1 is SGDLS and CDR2 is YYNGEE. This CDR3 contains 14 residues. Trimming removed 5 bases from V and 3 bases from J, with 14 bases in between. The CDR3 DNA reads as TGTGCCAGCAGTCAGGGAGGTGGTGACTATGGCTACACCTTC. This codes for CASSQGGGDYGYTF.

The chain joins TRBV5-1 to TRBJ1-6; D is possibly TRBD1 (5 bases). Germline V gives CDR1 SGHRS, CDR2 YFSETQ. V was shortened by 0 bases and J by 6 bases, with 10 bases between the two germline ends. CDR3 length equals 15 residues. The chain's CDR3 is CASSLGDAGNSPLHF. The CDR3 DNA reads TGCGCCAGCAGCTTGGGGGACGCGGGTAATTCACCCCTCCACTTT.

The chain couples TRBV5-5 to TRBJ1-2; D not resolved. V shed 0 bases and J shed 9 bases, with 6 bases lying between them. Germline V lookup: CDR1 SGHKS, CDR2 YYEKEE (reference sequence). The length of the CDR3 is 11 residues. The CDR3 DNA is TGTGCCAGCAGCTTGGCGACGAGCTACACCTTC. Encoded protein: CASSLATSYTF.

In this sample, this clone turned up once. V gene TRBV29-1 combines with J gene TRBJ2-3, with D possibly being TRBD2 (5 bases). CDR1 and CDR2 (germline): SQVTM, ANQGSEA. The V end was cut by 7 bases, the J end by 2 bases, with 16 bases between. The CDR3 contains 14 residues. The CDR3 sequence is CSGTRRSPTDTQYF. CDR3 nucleotides: TGCAGCGGAACTAGAAGGTCCCCCACAGATACGCAGTATTTT.

This chain's CDR3 is CASSPGATNEKLFF. CDR3 sequence (DNA): TGTGCCAGTAGCCCAGGGGCAACTAATGAAAAACTGTTTTTT. This chain joins TRBV19 and TRBJ1-4; a weak D match, TRBD1 (6 bases). Germline V CDR1 and CDR2: LNHDA, SQIVND (reference sequence). V lost 6 bases and J lost 0, with 8 bases in between. The CDR3 runs to 14 residues.

The CDR3 is CASSSRMNTEAFF. The CDR3 coding sequence is TGTGCCAGCAGCTCCCGAATGAACACTGAAGCTTTCTTT. V is TRBV11-3 and J is TRBJ1-1, with no clear D. This CDR3 spans 13 amino acids. The V end lost 4 bases, the J end lost 0 bases, and 6 bases lay between the germline ends. Germline V CDR1 and CDR2: SGHNT, YENEEA.

The J gene is TRBJ1-1, the V gene TRBV29-1; unclear D gene. The CDR3 runs to 12 residues. CDR1 is SQVTM and CDR2 is ANQGSEA in the germline V gene. V lost 4 bases, J lost 0 bases, and 6 bases lay in between. The CDR3 is CSVVDVNTEAFF. In DNA, the CDR3 is TGCAGCGTTGTTGACGTGAACACTGAAGCTTTCTTT.

The chain uses TRBV29-1 and TRBJ2-5; TRBD2 aligns across 7 bases. CDR3 length equals 13 residues. CDR1 is SQVTM, CDR2 ANQGSEA, per germline. Written as DNA, the CDR3 is TGCAGTGGGGTGGGAGGGTACCAAGAGACCCAGTACTTC. Its translation: CSGVGGYQETQYF.

The chain combines TRBV7-9 with TRBJ1-6; the D gene is possibly TRBD1 (6 bases). This CDR3 contains 14 residues. V dropped 5 bases and J dropped 9 bases, with 14 bases sitting between them. Germline V lookup: CDR1 SEHNR, CDR2 FQNEAQ (reference sequence). The CDR3 loop is CASSLGQPSSPLHF. In nucleotides, the CDR3 is TGTGCCAGCAGCCTAGGACAGCCCAGTTCACCCCTCCACTTT.

The V gene is TRBV7-9, the J gene TRBJ1-4; possible D gene TRBD1, 6 bases. Germline V gene sequence: CDR1 SEHNR, CDR2 FQNEAQ (reference sequence). The CDR3 runs to 16 residues. V was cut by 5 bases and J by 4 bases, with 17 bases left in between. The CDR3 nucleotides read TGTGCCAGCAGCCGTCACAGGGTCCCCGGTAATGAAAAACTGTTTTTT. It codes for CASSRHRVPGNEKLFF. The full variable domain, its missing parts supplied by reference TRBV7-9 and TRBJ1-4, is DTGVSQNPRHKITKRGQNVTFRCDPISEHNRLYWYRQTLGQGPEFLTYFQNEAQLEKSRLLSDRFSAERPKGSFSTLEIQRTEQGDSAMYLCASSRHRVPGNEKLFFGSGTQLSVL.

The V call is TRBV4-2, the J call TRBJ2-1; tentatively, D is TRBD2 (6 bases). The ends were cut back, 0 bases at V and 9 bases at J, with 18 bases in the middle. Looked up from germline, CDR1 is LGHNA and CDR2 is YNFKEQ. The CDR3 is made up of 16 amino acids. The CDR3 DNA is TGTGCCAGCAGCCAAGATACCCAGCGGCGGCGGGGTGAGCAGTTCTTC. Protein: CASSQDTQRRRGEQFF.

The chain has TRBV4-1 and TRBJ1-3; TRBD1 is a possible D gene (5 bases). The V and J ends lost 0 bases and 0 bases respectively, with 12 bases between them. The CDR3 has 17 amino acids. CDR1 is MGHRA and CDR2 is YSYEKL in the germline V gene. The CDR3 region is CASSQETGRTSGNTIYF. The DNA for the CDR3 is TGCGCCAGCAGCCAAGAAACAGGTCGGACCTCTGGAAACACCATATATTTT.

The chain carries TRBV2 and TRBJ1-4, with D tentatively TRBD1 (5 bases). The germline V and J ends were trimmed by 6 bases and 11 bases, with 19 bases remaining between them. Germline values: CDR1 SNHLY, CDR2 FYNNEI. The CDR3 length is 14 residues. Written as DNA, the CDR3 is TGTGCCAGCAGCCCGCGAACAGGTCGGGGGAAACTGTTTTTT. Protein product: CASSPRTGRGKLFF.

V and J are TRBV6-6 and TRBJ1-6; D remains unclear. This CDR3 has 16 residues. Trimming pared 2 bases from V and 6 bases from J, leaving 14 bases between. Per germline, CDR1 MNHNY and CDR2 SVGAGI (reference sequence). The CDR3 nucleotides read TGTGCCAGCAGTTACGTTGTCCTCGCCCTTAATTCACCCCTCCACTTT. This encodes CASSYVVLALNSPLHF.

This chain joins TRBV5-1 and TRBJ2-5; D uncertain. The length of the CDR3 is 11 residues. The germline V gene encodes CDR1 SGHRS and CDR2 YFSETQ. Trimming removed 4 bases from V and 3 bases from J, with 4 bases in between. This chain's CDR3 is CASSDEETQYF. The DNA for the CDR3 is TGCGCCAGCAGCGACGAAGAGACCCAGTACTTC.

This chain uses TRBV6-6 with TRBJ2-3; D uncertain. V dropped 2 bases and J dropped 7 bases, with 7 bases sitting between them. The CDR3 spans 12 residues. CDR1 is MNHNY and CDR2 is SVGAGI in the germline V gene (reference sequence). CDR3 nucleotide sequence: TGTGCCAGCAGTTACCACCTTAATACGCAGTATTTT. Translation gives CASSYHLNTQYF.

The chain joins TRBV13 to TRBJ2-1; D is possibly TRBD2 (6 bases). Trimming shortened V by 0 bases and J by 0 bases, and 12 bases separated the two germline ends. Germline CDR1 PRHDT, CDR2 FYEKMQ (reference sequence). The CDR3 is made up of 17 amino acids. The CDR3 nucleotides read TGTGCCAGCAGCTTAGGCAGAGCGGGCGGCTCCTACAATGAGCAGTTCTTC. Its protein is CASSLGRAGGSYNEQFF.

The chain combines TRBV7-3 with TRBJ2-1; 7 bases are shared with TRBD1. The V segment lost 8 bases and the J segment 6 bases; nucleotides outside the gene matches: 10. Germline CDR1 and CDR2: SGHTA and FQGTGA. The CDR3 sequence is 14 residues long. The CDR3 DNA is TGTGCCAGCGGCGTAGGGGCAGGGGGCAATGAGCAGTTCTTC. Translation: CASGVGAGGNEQFF.